This T cell receptor beta chain was documented in a study of T cells in Graves' hyperthyroidism and ophthalmopathy. Study-wide points: The majority of expanded thyroid clonotypes above 0.001 also appeared in blood. Using 13 V-J features, a model discriminated ophthalmopathy from stable hyperthyroidism.

TCR beta CDR3 sequences were amplified from RNA transcripts. TCR CDR3 regions were first amplified by RT-PCR with HTBI primers. TCRdb re-derived calls from the multiplex PCR reads in MiXCR, one entry per CDR3 protein. The top ten hold approximately 14% of the sample, which has some 560,000 distinct CDR3 sequences, roughly 15% seen once. Only a few counts were recorded for this clonotype. Its antigen is not identified. This CDR3 comprises 11 residues. Germline V lookup: CDR1 MNHEY, CDR2 SMNVEV (reference sequence). Trimming removed 5 bases from V and 7 bases from J, with 7 bases in between. In patients aged 18 to 65, hyperthyroidism was newly diagnosed, with duration under 2 months. This sample holds PBMCs from about 10 ml fresh peripheral blood.

Sequencing input: blood. The TCR was taken from a woman aged 40 to 49 with Graves' hyperthyroidism. The chain is built from TRBV27 and TRBJ2-3; D gene uncertain. CDR3 sequence reads: CASSLGNTQYF. The DNA of the CDR3 is TGTGCCAGCAGTCTGGGGAATACGCAGTATTTT.